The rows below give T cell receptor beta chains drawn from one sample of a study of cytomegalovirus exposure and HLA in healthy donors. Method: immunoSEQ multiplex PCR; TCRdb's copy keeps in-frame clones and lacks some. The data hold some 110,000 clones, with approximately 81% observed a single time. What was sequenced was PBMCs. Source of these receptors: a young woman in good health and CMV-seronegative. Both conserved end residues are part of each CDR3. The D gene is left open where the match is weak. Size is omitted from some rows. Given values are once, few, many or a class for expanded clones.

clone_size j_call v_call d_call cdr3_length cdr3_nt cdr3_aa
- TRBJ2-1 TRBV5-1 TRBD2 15 TGCGCCAGCAGCTTGGCCCCGGGGGGTCACAATGAGCAGTTCTTC CASSLAPGGHNEQFF
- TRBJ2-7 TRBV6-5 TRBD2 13 TGTGCCAGCAGTAGGCGGGAGGCCTACGAGCAGTACTTC CASSRREAYEQYF
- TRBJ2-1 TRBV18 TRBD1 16 TGTGCCAGCTCACCACCGACAGGGGGCTCCTACAATGAGCAGTTCTTC CASSPPTGGSYNEQFF
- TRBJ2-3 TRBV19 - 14 TGTGCCAGTAGTCCAGCCGCCAGGCCAGATACGCAGTATTTT CASSPAARPDTQYF
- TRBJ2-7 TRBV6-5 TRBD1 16 TGTGCCAGCAGTTACTCGACGGGACAGGGGGCTAACGAGCAGTACTTC CASSYSTGQGANEQYF
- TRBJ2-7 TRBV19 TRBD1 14 TGTGCCAGTAGTAGCTGGGACAGGGGGTACGAGCAGTACTTC CASSSWDRGYEQYF
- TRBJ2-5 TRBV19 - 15 TGTGCCAGTAGTATCGGCAGGGGGGACCAAGAGACCCAGTACTTC CASSIGRGDQETQYF
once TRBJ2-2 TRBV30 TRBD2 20 TGTGCCTGGGGGAAGATTGGGGGGACTAGCAGCCGTTCGAACACCGGGGAGCTGTTTTTT CAWGKIGGTSSRSNTGELFF
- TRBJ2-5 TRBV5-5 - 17 TGTGCCAGCAGCTTGTTCTGGGGGGGCGTTAGGCAAGAGACCCAGTACTTC CASSLFWGGVRQETQYF
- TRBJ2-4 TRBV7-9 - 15 TGTGCCAGCAGCTTCCATACGCGGGCAAAAAACATTCAGTACTTC CASSFHTRAKNIQYF